This T cell receptor (beta chain) was profiled in a study of blood T cell repertoires in COVID-19. Study summary: PBMCs, B-cell-depleted T cells, or T cells were the source of the cDNA or gDNA that made up the material.

TCRdb's copy holds only in-frame clones and misses some; the assay was immunoSEQ multiplex PCR. The table includes over 15,000 clones, roughly 80% detected once. The CDR3 contains 15 residues. Losses at the gene ends were 7 bases for V and 5 bases for J; bases not matched to a gene: 8. Germline CDR1 KGHDR, CDR2 SFDVKD. V and J are TRBV24-1 and TRBJ2-1, with TRBD1 matching over 9 bases. The TCR comes from a man older than 75 with acute or convalescent COVID-19. Input material: peripheral blood. The CDR3 coding sequence is TGTGCCACCAGAGAAACAGGGGGCGCCCACAATGAGCAGTTCTTC. Protein: CATRETGGAHNEQFF.